The entry below describes one T cell receptor beta chain. The antigen is undetermined. The sample originates from a study of Ad26.COV2.S vaccination and SARS-CoV-2 variants. In the study overall: Recipients of Ad26.COV2.S got it intramuscularly, once or twice 56 days apart.

Whole-study results and caveats: Substantial breadth was reportedly displayed by spike-specific CD8+ and CD4+ T cell responses after vaccination. Spike-specific TCR breadth in vaccine recipients exceeded that seen in placebo recipients.

Some clones are missing from TCRdb's copy, which holds only in-frame ones; the method was immunoSEQ multiplex PCR. The top ten hold approximately 11% of the sample, which has hundreds of thousands of clones, 70% to 90% seen once. V lost 0 bases, J lost 5 bases, and 8 bases stayed unmatched. The CDR3 is made up of 18 amino acids. CDR1 KGHDR and CDR2 SFDVKD come from the germline V gene. Described treatment: around 19 received Ad26.COV2.S at low or high dose, single or two shots; 5 received placebo; per-sample allocation not given. At day 63 after the first vaccine or placebo injection, samples were drawn.

The TCR comes from a person between 18 and 65 years old who received the Ad26.COV2.S COVID-19 vaccine or a placebo. This rearrangement joins TRBV24-1 to TRBJ2-5, with TRBD2 identical over 13 bases. The sample consisted of peripheral blood, taken in a trial of Ad26.COV2.S vaccine versus placebo. The CDR3 spells CATSDLHNGLAGVETQYF. In DNA, the CDR3 is TGTGCCACCAGTGATTTGCATAATGGACTAGCGGGAGTGGAGACCCAGTACTTC.